The 13 T cell receptor beta chains given below trace back to one sample, sequenced in a study of blood T cell repertoires in COVID-19 (dated by TCRdb to the early 2020s). Library preparation was by the immunoSEQ multiplex PCR assay. The table was pulled from immuneACCESS by TCRdb, which kept in-frame rearrangements only. Such tables lose some clones; where checked, under half of the loss comes from unresolved V genes, and the rest has no known cause. The sample yields 260,000 or so clones; approximately 88% were counted once. The biggest ten clones account for roughly 9% of the sample. Sequenced input: peripheral blood. These TCRs come from a man younger than 35 with active or convalescent COVID-19.

Only one count was recorded for this clone. The chain recombines TRBV6-1 with TRBJ2-5, with D possibly being TRBD2 (6 bases). Deletions cut 3 bases from V and 2 bases from J, with 25 bases between. The CDR3 has 19 amino acids. Germline V gene sequence: CDR1 MNHNS, CDR2 SASEGT. CDR3 bases: TGTGCCAGCAGTGAGGGGACGGACTACGAACTACCCCCTCAAGAGACCCAGTACTTC. Its translation is CASSEGTDYELPPQETQYF.

The rearrangement uses TRBV18 and TRBJ1-6, with 9 bases that match TRBD1. Germline V CDR1 and CDR2: KGHSH, LQKENI. The CDR3 has 14 amino acids. The trim removed 9 bases at V and 2 bases at J, leaving 2 bases unmatched. The CDR3 reads CARGDRAYNSPLHF. The CDR3 nucleotides read TGTGCCAGGGGGGACAGGGCCTATAATTCACCCCTCCACTTT.

This rearrangement joins TRBV6-5 to TRBJ2-7, with D perhaps matching TRBD1 (5 bases). Trimming took 6 bases from V and 7 from J, leaving 19 bases between them. CDR3 length: 14 residues. Germline V gene sequence: CDR1 MNHEY, CDR2 SVGAGI. CDR3 nucleotides: TGTGCCAGCAGAAGCACCAAGACCAAGGGGGAGCAGTACTTC. Translating gives CASRSTKTKGEQYF.

This chain joins TRBV19 and TRBJ2-3, with 8 nucleotides matching TRBD2. V trimming: 5 bases; J trimming: 4 bases; junction bases outside the gene matches: 8. CDR3 length equals 15 residues. The germline V gene encodes CDR1 LNHDA and CDR2 SQIVND (reference sequence). Here the CDR3 DNA reads TGTGCCAGTAGTGGTAACGGGGGGGCCGCAGATACGCAGTATTTT. Translation: CASSGNGGAADTQYF. The complete variable domain, with remaining parts taken from reference TRBV19 and TRBJ2-3, reads DGGITQSPKYLFRKEGQNVTLSCEQNLNHDAMYWYRQDPGQGLRLIYYSQIVNDFQKGDIAEGYSVSREKKESFPLTVTSAQKNPTAFYLCASSGNGGAADTQYFGPGTRLTVL.

This clone was recorded once. The chain is built from TRBV11-2 and TRBJ2-2; the match to TRBD2 covers 10 bases. CDR1 is SGHAT, CDR2 FQNNGV, per germline. There are 16 residues in the CDR3. J gave up 1 base and V 5 bases, and 4 bases lay outside the gene matches. CDR3 sequence: CASSPWTSGNTGELFF. In DNA form, the CDR3 reads TGTGCCAGCAGCCCGTGGACTAGCGGGAACACCGGGGAGCTGTTTTTT.

The chain combines TRBV5-4 with TRBJ1-4, with D maybe TRBD1 (6 bases). Germline CDR1 SGHNT, CDR2 YYREEE (reference sequence). The CDR3 sequence is 14 residues long. The V gene lost 1 base and the J gene lost 2 bases, with 6 bases spanning the gap. Here the CDR3 reads CASSLTGTNEKLFF. CDR3 bases: TGTGCCAGCAGCTTGACAGGGACTAATGAAAAACTGTTTTTT.

The rearrangement joins TRBV18 to TRBJ1-1; D call uncertain. V was shortened by 2 bases and J by 1 base, with 11 bases between the two germline ends. CDR1 is KGHSH, CDR2 LQKENI, per germline. The CDR3 is 15 residues long. The CDR3 nucleotides read TGTGCCAGCTCACCAAGCTTAACCAAGAACACTGAAGCTTTCTTT. This codes for CASSPSLTKNTEAFF.

This chain links TRBV19 with TRBJ2-3, with 7 bases identical to TRBD1. The V gene's germline CDR1 is LNHDA and CDR2 SQIVND (reference sequence). Unmatched junction bases numbered 4, after V lost 6 bases and J lost 1 base. The CDR3 runs to 14 residues. The CDR3 DNA reads as TGTGCCAGTAGCTCCGGGACAGGCACAGATACGCAGTATTTT. Translation gives CASSSGTGTDTQYF.

The chain carries TRBV20-1 and TRBJ1-6, with D possibly matching TRBD1 (5 bases). The germline gives CDR1 DFQATT, CDR2 SNEGSKA (reference sequence). Trimming removed 3 bases at V and 8 bases at J, with 11 bases between. The CDR3 has 13 amino acids. CDR3 in amino acids: CSASRGVHSPLHF. DNA of the CDR3: TGCAGTGCTAGTCGGGGGGTGCATTCACCCCTCCACTTT.

V usage is TRBV3-1 (or the pseudogene TRBV3-2) and J usage is TRBJ2-7, with TRBD1 matching over 11 bases. Germline CDR1 is LGHDT and CDR2 is YNNKEL (reference sequence). The CDR3 runs 17 residues. Trimming removed 4 bases from V and 2 bases from J; junction bases left unmatched: 10. Written as DNA, the CDR3 is TGTGCCAGCAGCCGACAGAAAGGGACAGGGGGACCCTACGAGCAGTACTTC. Amino acid sequence: CASSRQKGTGGPYEQYF.

This clone was picked up one time. The rearrangement links TRBV6-4 to TRBJ2-3; no clear D. The CDR3 consists of 14 residues. The V end was cut by 4 bases, the J end by 2 bases, with 10 bases between. Germline V gives CDR1 MRHNA, CDR2 SNTAGT. The CDR3 coding sequence is TGTGCCAGCAGTGCCGGGTTAGACACAGATACGCAGTATTTT. This encodes CASSAGLDTDTQYF.

This clone was seen only once. The CDR3 bases are TGTGCCAGCAGCCCACGGTTAGGACAGAAGAACACTGAAGCTTTCTTT. Translating it yields CASSPRLGQKNTEAFF. The chain employs TRBV7-2 and TRBJ1-1; D may be TRBD1 (6 bases). The CDR3 spans 16 residues. The germline V and J ends were trimmed by 5 bases and 1 base, with 17 bases remaining between them. The germline V gene has CDR1 SGHTA and CDR2 FQGNSA.

The chain has TRBV14 and TRBJ1-1; a weak D match, TRBD1 (5 bases). Trimming cost V 4 bases and J 10 bases, with 13 bases left between them. There are 12 residues in the CDR3. Germline V CDR1 and CDR2: SGHDN, FVKESK. The CDR3 coding sequence is TGTGCCAGCAGCCCCAGGGTGTTTCCAGCTTTCTTT. It encodes CASSPRVFPAFF.